These T cell receptor beta chains were read from a single sample in a study of vaccination effects on CD4 cells after COVID-19. Sequenced by immunoSEQ multiplex PCR; TCRdb stores in-frame clones only, minus some. Counted here are approximately 54,000 clones, around 86% occurring once; the ten biggest clones make up 2% to 2.5%. These TCRs' antigens remain unknown. The source material was CD4+ T cells from PBMCs cultured with HCoV-229E spike peptides, sampled before COVID-19 vaccination. Receptors were obtained from a human donor who received a COVID-19 vaccine. CDR3s include the opening cysteine and the closing phenylalanine or tryptophan.

V	CDR3
TRBV6-5	CASRGTGGTGELFF
TRBV24-1	CATSKSGDGNQPQHF
TRBV5-1	CASSLGGVSNTGELFF
TRBV6-2/TRBV6-3	CASSYSSSGSEAQYF
TRBV5-1	CASSFNSNQETQYF
TRBV5-1	CASSLVTVGAATNEKLFF
TRBV6-1	CASSVFSTFSTDTQYF
TRBV2	CASSDLPKTGNVRGYTF
TRBV11-2	CASSFRLNTEAFF
TRBV19	CASSIAKAQPADTQYF
TRBV7-2	CASSPYLGYTF
TRBV18	CASSFRDGSDNEQFF
TRBV6-2/TRBV6-3	CASSYTGTPQETQYF
TRBV4-1	CASSRVLAGGETQYF
TRBV29-1	CSVEDRRGGGYGYTF
TRBV21-1	CASSKGLCDRGVAETQYF
TRBV7-2	CASGAPGANVLTF
TRBV3-1/TRBV3-2	CASSQGQSSGYTF
TRBV6-5	CASSYSIGRERKAFF
TRBV12-3/TRBV12-4	CASSPGYSPLHF
TRBV7-2	CASRPGRAQETQYF
TRBV6-6	CASTLRGTSTDTQYF
TRBV30	CAWSPILKTQYF
TRBV5-1	CASSPPGLAGVEQFF
TRBV4-1	CASSPQDFSNQPQHF
TRBV5-1	CASSLDGGSGNQPQHF
TRBV21-1	CASSAKGQGLYNEQFF
TRBV18	CASSPPSTSQHGYTF
TRBV6-5	CASRLQGGYGYTF
TRBV11-3	CASSSEMGTEAFF
TRBV10-3	CAISGRENTGELFF
TRBV27	CASRRGGAGKGYTF
TRBV18	CASSPTGDPNQPQHF
TRBV27	CASSGKNTGELFF
TRBV3-1/TRBV3-2	CASSHRGAGDTQYF
TRBV19	CASTTRAINQPQHF
TRBV5-6	CASSFWDRAGATNEKLFF
TRBV6-6	CASSPRQGAREKLFF
TRBV7-3	CASSLRRSGGNTGELFF
TRBV9	CASSVDGRDRDGYTF
TRBV3-1/TRBV3-2	CATAGGSGDGTQYF